This T cell receptor (beta chain) was captured by sequencing in a study of T cells in Graves' hyperthyroidism and ophthalmopathy. Study results and limitations: Model predictions of ophthalmopathy came a median about 6.3 months before onset. Classification by a 13 V-J model distinguished ophthalmopathy from stable hyperthyroidism.

With a duration under 2 months, the hyperthyroidism was newly diagnosed in patients aged 18 to 65. CDR1 is MDHEN, CDR2 SYDVKM, per germline. Unmatched junction bases numbered 14, after V lost 1 base and J lost 1 base. CDR3 length: 22 residues. The CDR3 regions of TCR beta were amplified from RNA transcripts. HTBI primers were used for first-round RT-PCR of the TCR CDR3. TCRdb called the multiplex PCR reads again in MiXCR, with one record for every CDR3 protein. The repertoire holds 370,000 or so distinct CDR3 sequences, with 20% to 30% as singletons. This clonotype came up many times. Its antigen is not identified.

The chain carries TRBV28 and TRBJ2-1; 15 positions match TRBD2. This TCR derives from a middle-aged man with Graves' hyperthyroidism. Sequenced input: blood. CDR3 region: CASSLYDYSGTSGRPSYNEQFF. CDR3 nucleotide sequence: TGTGCCAGCAGTTTATATGATTATTCCGGGACTAGCGGGAGGCCTTCCTACAATGAGCAGTTCTTC.